This paragraph covers one T cell receptor beta chain sequence. The sample is drawn from a study of blood T cell repertoires in COVID-19. Study information: The United States, Italy and Spain supplied acute and convalescent COVID-19 samples.

Trimming pared 5 bases from V and 5 bases from J, leaving 19 bases between. Germline lookup yields CDR1 MDHEN and CDR2 SYDVKM. The CDR3 totals 16 residues. In the original workflow: Amplification of reference gene primers was used by the study to estimate nucleated cell counts. Sequencing used immunoSEQ multiplex PCR; TCRdb keeps in-frame clones, though not all of them. That table supplies the V and J calls and clone size; D and trimming were determined from the DNA. The sample records 200,000 to 300,000 clones, about 89% being singletons. Participants were placed into cohorts based on the clinical history they reported.

The TCR was taken from a man in his forties or fifties who had recovered from COVID-19. The genes are TRBV28 and TRBJ1-5, with D maybe TRBD1 (5 bases). Material for sequencing was PBMCs or T cells enriched from blood (not recorded which). Here the CDR3 reads CASSLPTGGGDQPQHF. CDR3 in DNA: TGTGCCAGCAGTCTACCTACCGGTGGGGGGGATCAGCCCCAGCATTTT.